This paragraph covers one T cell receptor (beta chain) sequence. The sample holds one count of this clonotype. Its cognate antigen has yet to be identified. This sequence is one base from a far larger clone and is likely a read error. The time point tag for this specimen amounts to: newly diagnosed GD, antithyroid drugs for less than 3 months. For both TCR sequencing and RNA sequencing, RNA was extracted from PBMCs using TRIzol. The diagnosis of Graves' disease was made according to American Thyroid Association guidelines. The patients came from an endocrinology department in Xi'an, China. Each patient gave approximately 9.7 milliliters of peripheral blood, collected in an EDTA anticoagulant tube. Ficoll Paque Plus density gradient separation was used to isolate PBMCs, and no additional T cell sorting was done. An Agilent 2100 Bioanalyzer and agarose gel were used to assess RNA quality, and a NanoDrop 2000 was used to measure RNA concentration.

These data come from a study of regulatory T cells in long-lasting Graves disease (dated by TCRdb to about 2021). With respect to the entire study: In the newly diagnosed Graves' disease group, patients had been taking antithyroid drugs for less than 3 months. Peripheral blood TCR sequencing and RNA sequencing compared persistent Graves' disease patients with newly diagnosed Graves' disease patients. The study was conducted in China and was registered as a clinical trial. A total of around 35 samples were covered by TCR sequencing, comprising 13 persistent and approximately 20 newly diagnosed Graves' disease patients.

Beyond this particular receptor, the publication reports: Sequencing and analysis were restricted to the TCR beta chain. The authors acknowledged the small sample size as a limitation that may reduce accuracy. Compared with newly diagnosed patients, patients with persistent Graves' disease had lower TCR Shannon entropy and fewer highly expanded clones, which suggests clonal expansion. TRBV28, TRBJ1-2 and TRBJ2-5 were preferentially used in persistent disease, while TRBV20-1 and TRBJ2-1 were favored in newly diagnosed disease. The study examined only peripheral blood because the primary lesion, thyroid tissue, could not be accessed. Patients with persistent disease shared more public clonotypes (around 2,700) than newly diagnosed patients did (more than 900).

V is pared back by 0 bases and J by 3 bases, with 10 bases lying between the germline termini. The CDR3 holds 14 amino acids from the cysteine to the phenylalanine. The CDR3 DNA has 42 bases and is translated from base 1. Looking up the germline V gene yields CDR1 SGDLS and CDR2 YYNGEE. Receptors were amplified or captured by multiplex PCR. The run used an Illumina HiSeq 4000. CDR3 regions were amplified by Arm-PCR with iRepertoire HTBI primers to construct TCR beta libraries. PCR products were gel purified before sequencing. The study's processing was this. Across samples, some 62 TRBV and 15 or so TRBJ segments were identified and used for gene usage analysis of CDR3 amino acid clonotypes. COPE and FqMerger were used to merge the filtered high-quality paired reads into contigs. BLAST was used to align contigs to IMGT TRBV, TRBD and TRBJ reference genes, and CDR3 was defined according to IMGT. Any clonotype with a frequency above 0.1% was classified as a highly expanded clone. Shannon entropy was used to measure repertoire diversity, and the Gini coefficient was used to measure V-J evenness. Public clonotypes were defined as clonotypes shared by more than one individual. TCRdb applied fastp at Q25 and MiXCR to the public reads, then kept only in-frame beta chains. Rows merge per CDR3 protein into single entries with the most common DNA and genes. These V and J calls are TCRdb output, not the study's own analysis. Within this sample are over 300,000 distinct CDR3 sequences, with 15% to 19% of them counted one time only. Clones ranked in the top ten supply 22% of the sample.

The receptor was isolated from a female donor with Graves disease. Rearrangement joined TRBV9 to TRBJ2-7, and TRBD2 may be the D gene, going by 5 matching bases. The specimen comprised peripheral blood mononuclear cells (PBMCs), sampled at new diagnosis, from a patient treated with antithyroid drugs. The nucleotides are TGTGCCAGCAGCGTAGATGAGGGAAACTACGAGCAGTACTTC. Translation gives CASSVDEGNYEQYF.